The 17 T cell receptor beta chains in this list originate from one sample, sequenced in a study of control samples from healthy donors and cancer patients. Clones were read by immunoSEQ multiplex PCR, and TCRdb kept only the in-frame ones, dropping some. The data show approximately 87,000 clones, around 83% seen once. Material: blood. These receptor sequences come from a woman between 50 and 59 years old in good health.

This chain connects TRBV5-8 to TRBJ2-3; 11 bases align to TRBD2. The CDR3 covers 19 residues. The germline V gene has CDR1 SGHTS and CDR2 YDEGEE. The junction had 15 bases not matched to a gene; V was cut back by 1 base and J by 5 bases. The DNA for the CDR3 is TGTGCCAGCAGCTTGCCAAGGGCGGGACTAGCGGCATTTCGAGATACGCAGTATTTT. This encodes CASSLPRAGLAAFRDTQYF. The complete variable domain, with remaining parts taken from reference TRBV5-8 and TRBJ2-3, reads EAGVTQSPTHLIKTRGQQATLRCSPISGHTSVYWYQQALGLGLQFLLWYDEGEERNRGNFPPRFSGRQFPNYSSELNVNALELEDSALYLCASSLPRAGLAAFRDTQYFGPGTRLTVL.

This chain joins TRBV6-6 and TRBJ1-5, with D possibly being TRBD1 (5 bases). V lost 5 bases, J lost 0 bases, and 11 bases lay in between. CDR3 length: 15 residues. The germline V gene encodes CDR1 MNHNY and CDR2 SVGAGI (reference sequence). CDR3 region: CASSTSGISNQPQHF. The CDR3 DNA reads TGTGCCAGCAGTACATCAGGGATTAGCAATCAGCCCCAGCATTTT.

The rearrangement links TRBV5-4 to TRBJ1-2, with D maybe TRBD1 (5 bases). Deletions cut 0 bases from V and 4 bases from J, with 10 bases between. CDR1 SGHNT and CDR2 YYREEE come from the germline V gene (reference sequence). The CDR3 loop spans 14 amino acids. CDR3 loop: CASSLAQASYGYTF. In nucleotides, the CDR3 is TGTGCCAGCAGCTTGGCACAGGCTTCCTATGGCTACACCTTC.

This clone was counted between two and nine times. This chain's CDR3 is CASSAGTALSEQYF. The DNA for the CDR3 is TGTGCCAGCAGCGCCGGGACAGCCCTTTCCGAGCAGTACTTC. The chain joins TRBV9 to TRBJ2-7; 7 bases map to TRBD1. The CDR3 extends over 14 amino acids. CDR1 is SGDLS and CDR2 is YYNGEE in the germline V gene. J lost 6 bases, V lost 3 bases, and 9 bases had no gene match.

The chain combines TRBV27 with TRBJ2-5; 10 bases fit TRBD1. Germline CDR1 is MNHEY and CDR2 is SMNVEV (reference sequence). V lost 3 bases, J lost 5 bases, and 6 bases stayed unmatched. CDR3 length equals 15 residues. The DNA for the CDR3 is TGTGCCAGCAGTTTCAGACAGGGGGCCAGGGAGACCCAGTACTTC. This translates into CASSFRQGARETQYF.

This rearrangement joins TRBV11-1 to TRBJ2-7, with 8 bases that match TRBD1. CDR3 length: 15 amino acids. The V and J ends lost 5 bases and 3 bases, in that order; junction bases with no gene match: 9. Germline V gene sequence: CDR1 SGHAT, CDR2 FQDESV (reference sequence). The CDR3 DNA reads as TGTGCCAGCAGCCTCATCGGAGACAGGGGCTACGAGCAGTACTTC. Translating gives CASSLIGDRGYEQYF.

The chain combines TRBV9 with TRBJ1-6, with 7 bases aligning to TRBD1. Germline CDR1 SGDLS, CDR2 YYNGEE. The CDR3 extends over 15 amino acids. After removal of 4 bases from V and 7 bases from J, the junction contained 8 bases not matched to a gene. DNA for the CDR3: TGTGCCAGCAGCATACAGGGGCAGGGGAATTCACCCCTCCACTTT. Its translation is CASSIQGQGNSPLHF. The whole variable domain, filled in from reference TRBV9 and TRBJ1-6, reads DSGVTQTPKHLITATGQRVTLRCSPRSGDLSVYWYQQSLDQGLQFLIQYYNGEERAKGNILERFSAQQFPDLHSELNLSSLELGDSALYFCASSIQGQGNSPLHFGNGTRLTVT.

The V and J genes are TRBV7-2 and TRBJ2-7, with D unresolved. The length of the CDR3 is 15 residues. V was trimmed by 2 bases and J by 6 bases, leaving 17 bases between them. In germline, CDR1 is SGHTA, CDR2 FQGNSA. Here the CDR3 reads CASSLIVGSGREQYF. Here the CDR3 DNA reads TGTGCCAGCAGCTTAATAGTTGGTAGTGGGCGCGAGCAGTACTTC.

This chain links TRBV7-9 with TRBJ2-7; 7 bases fit TRBD1. Germline trimming cut 0 bases from V and 5 bases from J; bases unmatched to any gene: 7. This CDR3 spans 15 amino acids. Germline CDR1 SEHNR, CDR2 FQNEAQ (reference sequence). The CDR3 protein is CASSLAVTGRDEQYF. The CDR3 DNA follows: TGTGCCAGCAGCTTAGCGGTGACAGGGAGAGACGAGCAGTACTTC.

J is TRBJ1-1 and V is TRBV5-5, with D possibly matching TRBD1 (6 bases). Germline CDR1 reads SGHKS; CDR2 reads YYEKEE (reference sequence). The CDR3 sequence is 14 residues long. Trimming left V 1 base short and J 1 base short, with 8 bases between. Here the CDR3 DNA reads TGTGCCAGCAGCTTGCAACAGGGGAACACTGAAGCTTTCTTT. It specifies CASSLQQGNTEAFF.

This rearrangement joins TRBV24-1 to TRBJ2-1; a possible D gene is TRBD2 (7 bases). Trimming cost V 3 bases and J 9 bases, with 23 bases left between them. Per germline, CDR1 KGHDR and CDR2 SFDVKD. This CDR3 contains 17 residues. The CDR3 nucleotides are TGTGCCACCAGTGATGTGGGCCATTCGGGGGGCAATGGTGAGCAGTTCTTC. It encodes CATSDVGHSGGNGEQFF.

The chain employs TRBV6-6 and TRBJ2-7; D not resolved. Germline V lookup: CDR1 MNHNY, CDR2 SVGAGI (reference sequence). V lost 0 bases, J lost 0 bases, and 9 bases lay in between. The CDR3 extends over 15 amino acids. The CDR3 protein is CASSYSPGASYEQYF. CDR3 sequence (DNA): TGTGCCAGCAGTTACTCACCAGGAGCCTCCTACGAGCAGTACTTC.

The genes are TRBV27 and TRBJ1-2; tentatively, D is TRBD1 (5 bases). This CDR3 has 14 amino acids. The ends were cut back, 6 bases at V and 4 bases at J, with 15 bases in the middle. Germline V lookup: CDR1 MNHEY, CDR2 SMNVEV (reference sequence). In nucleotides, the CDR3 is TGTGCCAGCAGGAGAGGGGACCGCGCCTATGGCTACACCTTC. It encodes CASRRGDRAYGYTF.

The rearrangement uses TRBV10-3 and TRBJ1-5; tentatively, D is TRBD1 (5 bases). Deletions cut 8 bases from V and 3 bases from J, with 14 bases between. Germline lookup yields CDR1 ENHRY and CDR2 SYGVKD. This CDR3 has 14 amino acids. The CDR3 coding sequence is TGTGCCATCCAAGCGGGGGACGACAATCAGCCCCAGCATTTT. As protein: CAIQAGDDNQPQHF.

Only one count was recorded for this clone. The V gene is TRBV7-2, the J gene TRBJ2-7; TRBD2 matches 14 bases. V lost 0 bases and J lost 2; bases outside the gene matches: 15. The CDR3 runs to 21 residues. Per the germline V gene, CDR1 is SGHTA and CDR2 is FQGNSA. As DNA, the CDR3 is TGTGCCAGCAGCTTAGCGGTACGGGGGACTAGCGGGGGTTCCCGTCCCTACGAGCAGTACTTC. Amino acid sequence: CASSLAVRGTSGGSRPYEQYF.

The chain uses TRBV27 and TRBJ2-7, with a tentative D call TRBD2 (5 bases). V dropped 7 bases and J dropped 2 bases, with 12 bases sitting between them. The CDR3 contains 13 residues. CDR1 is MNHEY, CDR2 SMNVEV, per germline (reference sequence). The CDR3 DNA reads as TGTGCCAGCAATGGAGGAAATACCTACGAGCAGTACTTC. Amino acid sequence: CASNGGNTYEQYF.

This clone came up a few times. The V gene is TRBV3-1 (or the pseudogene TRBV3-2), the J gene TRBJ1-1, with a possible D match to TRBD1 (6 bases). CDR1 and CDR2 (germline): LGHDT, YNNKEL (reference sequence). The V gene lost 0 bases and the J gene lost 4 bases, with 21 bases spanning the gap. The CDR3 runs 18 residues. The CDR3 nucleotides read TGTGCCAGCAGCCAAGAGGCCGGGACAAATGGTACTAGCACTGAAGCTTTCTTT. Its translation: CASSQEAGTNGTSTEAFF.